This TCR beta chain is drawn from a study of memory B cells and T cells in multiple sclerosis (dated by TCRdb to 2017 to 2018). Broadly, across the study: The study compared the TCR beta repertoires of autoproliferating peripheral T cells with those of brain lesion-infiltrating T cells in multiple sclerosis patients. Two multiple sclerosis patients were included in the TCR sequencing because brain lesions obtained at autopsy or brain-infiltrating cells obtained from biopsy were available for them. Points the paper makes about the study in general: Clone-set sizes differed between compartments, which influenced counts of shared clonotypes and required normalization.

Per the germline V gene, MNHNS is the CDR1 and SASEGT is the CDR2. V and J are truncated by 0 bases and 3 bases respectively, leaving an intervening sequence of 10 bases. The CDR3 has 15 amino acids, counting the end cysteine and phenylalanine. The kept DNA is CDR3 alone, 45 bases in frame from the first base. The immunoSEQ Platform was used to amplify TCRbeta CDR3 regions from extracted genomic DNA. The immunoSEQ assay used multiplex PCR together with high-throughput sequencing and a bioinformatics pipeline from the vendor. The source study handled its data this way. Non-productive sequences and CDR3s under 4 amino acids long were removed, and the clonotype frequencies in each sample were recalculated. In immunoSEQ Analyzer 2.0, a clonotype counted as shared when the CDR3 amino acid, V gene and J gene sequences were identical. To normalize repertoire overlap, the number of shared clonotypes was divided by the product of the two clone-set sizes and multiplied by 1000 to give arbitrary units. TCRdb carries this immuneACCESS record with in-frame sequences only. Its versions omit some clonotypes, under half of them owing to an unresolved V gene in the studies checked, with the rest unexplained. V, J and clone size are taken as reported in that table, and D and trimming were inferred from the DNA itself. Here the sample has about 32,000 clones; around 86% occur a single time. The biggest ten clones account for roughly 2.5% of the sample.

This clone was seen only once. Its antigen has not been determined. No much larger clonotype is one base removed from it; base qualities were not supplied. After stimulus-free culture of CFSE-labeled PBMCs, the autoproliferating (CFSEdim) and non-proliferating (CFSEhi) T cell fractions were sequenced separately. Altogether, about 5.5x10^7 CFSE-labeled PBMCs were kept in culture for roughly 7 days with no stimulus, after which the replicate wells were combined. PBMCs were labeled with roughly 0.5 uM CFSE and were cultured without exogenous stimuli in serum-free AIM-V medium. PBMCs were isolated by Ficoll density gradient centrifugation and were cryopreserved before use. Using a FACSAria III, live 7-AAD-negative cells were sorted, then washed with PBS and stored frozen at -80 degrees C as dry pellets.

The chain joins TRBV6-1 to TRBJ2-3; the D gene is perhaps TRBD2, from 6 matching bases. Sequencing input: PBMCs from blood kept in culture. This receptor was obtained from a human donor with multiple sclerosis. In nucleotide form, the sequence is TGTGCCAGCAGTGAAGCCCCTGGAGGGACAGATACGCAGTATTTT. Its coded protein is CASSEAPGGTDTQYF.